Below are 14 T cell receptor beta chains sequenced from a single sample in a study of spatial heterogeneity in lung cancer. TCRdb passed the 5' RACE reads through MiXCR, listing each CDR3 protein once. The table has around 8,000 distinct CDR3 sequences, 8.5% to 10% seen once. Time point specified: sample taken at primary tumor resection. Sequenced here: PBMCs, sampled at surgery. The receptors shown here come from a male donor with early-stage non-small cell lung cancer.

Many counts were recorded for this clonotype. The gene calls are TRBV28 and TRBJ2-7; tentatively, D is TRBD1 or TRBD2 (6 bases each). The CDR3 is 14 amino acids. Trimming took 5 bases from V and 3 from J, leaving 14 bases between them. The V gene's germline CDR1 is MDHEN and CDR2 SYDVKM. CDR3 amino acids: CASSGTGAFYEQYF. CDR3 DNA sequence: TGTGCCAGCAGTGGGACGGGGGCTTTCTACGAGCAGTACTTC. Together with reference TRBV28 and TRBJ2-7, the CDR3 gives the full variable domain: DVKVTQSSRYLVKRTGEKVFLECVQDMDHENMFWYRQDPGLGLRLIYFSYDVKMKEKGDIPEGYSVSREKKERFSLILESASTNQTSMYLCASSGTGAFYEQYFGPGTRLTVT.

This clonotype occurred many times. The J gene is TRBJ1-1, the V gene TRBV19; D remains unclear. V was shortened by 2 bases and J by 11 bases, with 12 bases between the two germline ends. Germline-derived CDR1 and CDR2 are LNHDA and SQIVND (reference sequence). The CDR3 has 12 amino acids. The CDR3 spells CASSILTSKAFF. The CDR3 DNA reads TGTGCCAGTAGTATATTAACCAGTAAGGCTTTCTTT.

This clonotype is labeled medium-sized. V is TRBV4-1 and J is TRBJ1-1; D gene uncertain. V lost 0 bases and J 1 base, leaving 12 bases between the germline ends. The CDR3 covers 16 residues. From germline, CDR1 is MGHRA and CDR2 YSYEKL. The CDR3 nucleotides are TGCGCCAGCAGCCAAGATCCCGGACTGGAGAACACTGAAGCTTTCTTT. Encoded protein: CASSQDPGLENTEAFF.

The sample holds many counts of this clonotype. The V call is TRBV28, the J call TRBJ1-1; D is perhaps TRBD1 (6 bases). Per germline, CDR1 MDHEN and CDR2 SYDVKM. V was shortened by 5 bases and J by 5 bases, with 18 bases between the two germline ends. The CDR3 contains 15 residues. This chain's CDR3 is CASSNPTGQGTEAFF. The CDR3 DNA reads as TGTGCCAGCAGTAACCCAACGGGCCAGGGGACTGAAGCTTTCTTT.

This clonotype has a count of ten or more. V gene TRBV24-1 combines with J gene TRBJ2-2; possible D gene TRBD2, 5 bases. This CDR3 contains 16 residues. Per germline, CDR1 KGHDR and CDR2 SFDVKD. V lost 0 bases and J lost 3, with 10 bases in between. CDR3 in DNA: TGTGCCACCAGTGATTTGGAGGGTTGGCACACCGGGGAGCTGTTTTTT. Protein sequence: CATSDLEGWHTGELFF.

The sample holds many counts of this clonotype. The chain combines TRBV2 with TRBJ1-1, with 8 bases identical to TRBD1. CDR1 and CDR2 from the germline V gene are SNHLY and FYNNEI. The CDR3 sequence is 12 residues long. V trimming: 4 bases; J trimming: 7 bases; junction bases outside the gene matches: 2. DNA of the CDR3: TGTGCCAGCAGTGGACAGGGGATTGAAGCTTTCTTT. It yields the protein CASSGQGIEAFF.

This clonotype was observed a few times. The rearrangement links TRBV6-5 to TRBJ1-2; D is ambiguous. Germline CDR1 reads MNHEY; CDR2 reads SVGAGI. The CDR3 is made up of 11 amino acids. The CDR3 sequence: CAIGEYYGYTF. DNA for the CDR3: TGTGCTATTGGGGAGTATTATGGCTACACCTTC.

This clonotype was detected ten times or more. This chain uses TRBV30 with TRBJ1-6; tentative D call: TRBD1 (5 bases). V lost 3 bases and J lost 19, with 19 bases in between. Germline-derived CDR1 and CDR2 are GTSNPN and SVGIG (reference sequence). CDR3 length: 12 amino acids. The CDR3 coding sequence is TGTGCCTGGAGAGGGGCAGGCGGCCCAGTACACTTT. Protein sequence: CAWRGAGGPVHF.

In its sample, this clonotype ranks as medium-sized (0.01 to 0.1%). This chain connects TRBV6-2 or TRBV6-3 to TRBJ2-1, with 9 positions matching TRBD2. Germline-derived CDR1 and CDR2 are MNHEY and SVGEGT. The CDR3 is 16 amino acids. The junction had 8 bases not matched to a gene; V was cut back by 4 bases and J by 4 bases. In nucleotides, the CDR3 is TGTGCCAGCAGTTCCTTCAGGACTAGCGTTTACAATGAGCAGTTCTTC. Translation: CASSSFRTSVYNEQFF.

By its share, this clonotype is medium-sized. V gene TRBV18 combines with J gene TRBJ1-1; no firm D call. Germline CDR1 is KGHSH and CDR2 is LQKENI. The CDR3 sequence is 14 residues long. V dropped 0 bases and J dropped 1 base, with 6 bases sitting between them. This chain's CDR3 is CASSPPFENTEAFF. As DNA, the CDR3 is TGTGCCAGCTCACCACCGTTTGAGAACACTGAAGCTTTCTTT.

The chain has TRBV6-2 or TRBV6-3 and TRBJ2-3; D possibly corresponds to TRBD1 (6 bases). This CDR3 has 17 residues. Trimming cost V 6 bases and J 2 bases, with 21 bases left between them. Germline CDR1 MNHEY, CDR2 SVGEGT. CDR3 loop: CASRHTGMGVFTDTQYF. The CDR3 region has the DNA TGTGCCAGCAGACACACAGGGATGGGGGTCTTCACAGATACGCAGTATTTT.

This clonotype has at least ten counts. This chain uses TRBV20-1 with TRBJ2-1; D possibly corresponds to TRBD2 (6 bases). The CDR3 spans 12 residues. Trimming cost V 3 bases and J 8 bases, with 11 bases left between them. CDR1 is DFQATT and CDR2 is SNEGSKA in the germline V gene (reference sequence). The DNA for the CDR3 is TGCAGTGCTAGCGCGGGAACAGATGAGCAGTTCTTC. It is translated as CSASAGTDEQFF.

This clonotype was observed many times. The rearrangement joins TRBV7-6 to TRBJ2-1, with TRBD1 as a possible D gene (5 bases). The V end was cut by 1 base, the J end by 0 bases, with 13 bases between. Germline-derived CDR1 and CDR2 are SGHVS and FNYEAQ. This CDR3 region has 17 residues. The CDR3 is CASSLVSQRGSYNEQFF. For the CDR3, the DNA is TGTGCCAGCAGCTTAGTGTCACAAAGGGGCTCCTACAATGAGCAGTTCTTC.

In this sample, this clonotype turned up many times. The V and J genes are TRBV12-3 or TRBV12-4 and TRBJ1-2, with TRBD1 identical over 9 bases. V lost 5 bases and J lost 5; bases outside the gene matches: 9. CDR3 length: 15 amino acids. CDR3 protein: CASSGGQGSGYGYTF. As DNA, the CDR3 is TGTGCCAGCAGTGGGGGACAGGGATCGGGATATGGCTACACCTTC.